Listed here is a single TCR beta chain. Its cognate antigen is unknown. TCR beta sequences were obtained from blood CD8+ and CD4+ T cells. Controls matched for age and sex were healthy donors. When the RNA was reverse transcribed, random hexamers were used with an input of roughly 0.5 to 1 ug. By means of immunoSEQ multiplex PCR, TCR beta CDR3 spanning 54 Vbeta and 13 Jbeta underwent amplification. TCRdb called the immunoSEQ multiplex PCR reads again in MiXCR, with one record for every CDR3 protein. The sample lists about 110,000 distinct CDR3 sequences, around 95% occurring once. The data were taken from a study of CD8 T cells in Susac syndrome. Findings of the study overall: As the study acknowledged, the number of individuals in its TCR sequencing and HLA analysis was relatively small.

Between the trimmed V and J ends, which lost 1 base and 3 bases, there was a span of 9 bases. The CDR3 has 14 amino acids. Germline V lookup: CDR1 MGHRA, CDR2 YSYEKL. This TCR was recovered from a human donor in good health. The sample taken for sequencing was CD4+ T cells from PBMCs. This chain connects TRBV4-1 to TRBJ2-5, with a weak D call TRBD1 (5 bases). CDR3 nucleotide sequence: TGCGCCAGCAGCCAAGTGGGGCTAGAAGAGACCCAGTACTTC. Translated, it gives CASSQVGLEETQYF.